Listed here are 28 T cell receptor beta chains from one sample, sequenced in a study of OX40 agonist ivuxolimab in advanced cancers. Measured with immunoSEQ multiplex PCR; TCRdb has only the in-frame clones, and not every one. Of 90,000 to 100,000 clones detected, approximately 86% appear once; the ten largest clones hold 0.7% to 0.95%. The sample consisted of CD4+ or CD8+ T cells sorted from blood, taken in a trial of the OX40 agonist ivuxolimab. These receptors were taken from an adult with an advanced solid tumor such as melanoma, head and neck, liver or kidney cancer.

This clone appeared once. The V call is TRBV6-5, the J call TRBJ1-5, with D unresolved. The V end was cut by 0 bases, the J end by 9 bases, with 6 bases between. CDR1 is MNHEY and CDR2 is SVGAGI in the germline V gene. CDR3 length: 12 residues. The CDR3 DNA sequence: TGTGCCAGCAGTTACTCCTTTTCGCCCCAGCATTTT. This translates into CASSYSFSPQHF.

The chain uses TRBV11-3 and TRBJ2-2, with D perhaps TRBD2 (6 bases). Germline CDR1 SGHNT, CDR2 YENEEA. CDR3 length: 15 residues. Deletions cut 1 base from V and 4 bases from J, with 10 bases between. Here the CDR3 DNA reads TGTGCCAGCAGCTTAGGCAGCGGGCGCACCGGGGAGCTGTTTTTT. Its protein is CASSLGSGRTGELFF.

This chain uses TRBV2 with TRBJ1-3, with 9 nucleotides matching TRBD1. The CDR3 is 17 amino acids. Trimming cost V 7 bases and J 4 bases; bases outside gene matches: 14. The V gene's germline CDR1 is SNHLY and CDR2 FYNNEI. The CDR3, as DNA: TGTGCCAGCAAGTGGGGGACAGGGATCGTGAGGGGAAACACCATATATTTT. Translated, it gives CASKWGTGIVRGNTIYF.

The chain employs TRBV7-4 and TRBJ1-3; a possible D gene is TRBD1 (6 bases). Germline loops: CDR1 SGHVT, CDR2 SQSDAQ. The CDR3 spans 16 residues. The V end lost 8 bases, the J end lost 1 base, and 18 bases lay between the germline ends. Written as DNA, the CDR3 is TGTGCCAGCTTTCGGACAGCCCTATTTTCTGGAAACACCATATATTTT. Protein product: CASFRTALFSGNTIYF.

The chain uses TRBV11-2 and TRBJ1-2; D uncertain. Germline-derived CDR1 and CDR2 are SGHAT and FQNNGV. The CDR3 totals 12 residues. Trimming cost V 4 bases and J 3 bases, with 6 bases left between them. CDR3 nucleotide sequence: TGTGCCAGCAGCTCCGGGGACTATGGCTACACCTTC. This sequence encodes CASSSGDYGYTF.

The genes are TRBV27 and TRBJ1-6; 8 positions agree with TRBD1. Germline V gives CDR1 MNHEY, CDR2 SMNVEV (reference sequence). The CDR3 runs to 19 residues. Losses at the gene ends were 5 bases for V and 0 bases for J; bases not matched to a gene: 12. As DNA, the CDR3 is TGTGCCAGCAGTCCTCGAACAGGGGGAACTCTCTCCTATAATTCACCCCTCCACTTT. It is translated as CASSPRTGGTLSYNSPLHF.

The genes are TRBV28 and TRBJ1-4, with D tentatively TRBD1 (5 bases). CDR3 length: 14 amino acids. Trimming cost V 6 bases and J 3 bases, with 11 bases left between them. CDR1 and CDR2 (germline): MDHEN, SYDVKM. The DNA for the CDR3 is TGTGCCAGCAGCCTCGGGGGTCCTAATGAAAAACTGTTTTTT. This translates into CASSLGGPNEKLFF.

The chain carries TRBV6-5 and TRBJ1-1; 8 bases line up with TRBD1. The CDR3 totals 13 residues. V lost 6 bases to trimming and J lost 4 bases; unmatched junction nucleotides: 4. CDR1 and CDR2 (germline): MNHEY, SVGAGI. The CDR3: CASSWDRSTEAFF. For the CDR3, the DNA is TGTGCCAGCAGCTGGGACAGGTCCACTGAAGCTTTCTTT.

This clone was found once. The chain uses TRBV18 and TRBJ2-6; no reliable D call. CDR1 and CDR2 (germline): KGHSH, LQKENI. The CDR3 is 14 residues long. V was shortened by 3 bases and J by 4 bases, with 7 bases between the two germline ends. The CDR3 spells CASSPPAGANVLTF. The CDR3 DNA is TGTGCCAGCTCACCCCCGGCCGGGGCCAACGTCCTGACTTTC.

The chain is built from TRBV7-2 and TRBJ1-5, with D perhaps TRBD1 (6 bases). The CDR3 loop spans 16 amino acids. Per germline, CDR1 SGHTA and CDR2 FQGNSA. The V and J ends lost 5 bases and 2 bases respectively, with 16 bases between them. The DNA for the CDR3 is TGTGCCAGCAGCGCTACAAGGGGGGAAGGCAATCAGCCCCAGCATTTT. Its translation is CASSATRGEGNQPQHF.

This chain links TRBV18 with TRBJ2-3; D ambiguous. Deletions cut 4 bases from V and 1 base from J, with 18 bases between. Germline CDR1 KGHSH, CDR2 LQKENI. This CDR3 region has 17 residues. The CDR3 sequence is CASSLLGHTSRTDTQYF. DNA for the CDR3: TGTGCCAGCTCACTCCTTGGGCACACGTCTCGCACAGATACGCAGTATTTT.

The genes are TRBV7-2 and TRBJ2-1, with TRBD2 matching 8 bases. The CDR3 contains 15 residues. V gave up 2 bases and J gave up 4 bases; unmatched junction bases: 4. The V gene's germline CDR1 is SGHTA and CDR2 FQGNSA. CDR3 amino acids: CASSLSGSLYNEQFF. CDR3 nucleotides: TGTGCCAGCAGCTTAAGCGGGAGTCTGTACAATGAGCAGTTCTTC. Full variable domain (rest looked up from reference TRBV7-2 and TRBJ2-1): GAGVSQSPSNKVTEKGKDVELRCDPISGHTALYWYRQSLGQGLEFLIYFQGNSAPDKSGLPSDRFSAERTGGSVSTLTIQRTQQEDSAVYLCASSLSGSLYNEQFFGPGTRLTVL.

The chain employs TRBV18 and TRBJ1-1; no clear D gene. The CDR3 runs to 11 residues. In germline, CDR1 is KGHSH, CDR2 LQKENI. Trimming took off 2 bases at V and 7 bases at J, with 5 bases between the two ends. The CDR3: CASSPGNEAFF. In DNA form, the CDR3 reads TGTGCCAGCTCACCAGGTAATGAAGCTTTCTTT.

The chain is built from TRBV11-1 and TRBJ2-1, with a weak D call TRBD1 (5 bases). The germline gives CDR1 SGHAT, CDR2 FQDESV (reference sequence). V gave up 4 bases and J gave up 0 bases, with 13 bases separating them. The CDR3 consists of 16 residues. CDR3 loop: CASSSDIQSSYNEQFF. For the CDR3, the DNA is TGTGCCAGCAGCTCGGACATACAGAGCTCCTACAATGAGCAGTTCTTC.

The chain employs TRBV2 and TRBJ2-5; 9 bases fit TRBD2. The germline gives CDR1 SNHLY, CDR2 FYNNEI. There are 13 residues in the CDR3. Germline trimming cut 5 bases from V and 4 bases from J; bases unmatched to any gene: 2. In nucleotides, the CDR3 is TGTGCCAGCAGTACGCGGGAGGGAGAGACCCAGTACTTC. It specifies CASSTREGETQYF.

This sequence joins TRBV7-9 and TRBJ2-1; maybe TRBD1 (5 bases). CDR1 is SEHNR, CDR2 FQNEAQ, per germline (reference sequence). V shed 1 base and J shed 0 bases, with 13 bases lying between them. The CDR3 has 17 residues. This CDR3 is CASSLVRGLGSYNEQFF. The DNA of the CDR3 is TGTGCCAGCAGCTTAGTAAGGGGCTTAGGCTCCTACAATGAGCAGTTCTTC.

The chain couples TRBV5-1 to TRBJ1-4; 12 bases are a match to TRBD1. The CDR3 loop spans 14 amino acids. Germline CDR1 SGHRS, CDR2 YFSETQ. V was pared by 3 bases and J by 9 bases, with 3 bases of the junction left unmatched. In DNA form, the CDR3 reads TGCGCCAGCAGCTGGGGGACAGGGGGCCAAAAACTGTTTTTT. Translated: CASSWGTGGQKLFF.

V gene TRBV19 combines with J gene TRBJ2-5; the match to TRBD2 covers 16 bases. Germline V lookup: CDR1 LNHDA, CDR2 SQIVND (reference sequence). V gave up 5 bases and J gave up 5 bases; unmatched junction bases: 5. This CDR3 region has 16 residues. The CDR3 region has the DNA TGTGCCAGTAGTGTGGGACTAGCGGGAGGGTTGGAGACCCAGTACTTC. Its protein product is CASSVGLAGGLETQYF.

This clone was found once. This chain links TRBV5-1 with TRBJ2-7; TRBD1 is a possible D gene (6 bases). Trimming stripped 5 bases from V and 11 bases from J, with 23 bases between. CDR1 and CDR2 (germline): SGHRS, YFSETQ. The CDR3 is 14 residues long. This CDR3 is CASRPGDRYLKEYF. Here the CDR3 DNA reads TGCGCCAGCAGACCAGGGGATCGCTACCTCAAGGAGTACTTC.

This clone occurred once. This sequence joins TRBV4-3 and TRBJ2-2; 13 bases match TRBD2. The CDR3 spans 19 residues. V shed 3 bases and J 5 bases; nucleotides not matched to a gene: 12. The germline gives CDR1 LGHNA, CDR2 YSLEER. CDR3 in amino acids: CASSHSGTSGVSGTGELFF. The CDR3 DNA reads TGCGCCAGCAGCCACTCCGGGACTAGCGGGGTTTCAGGAACCGGGGAGCTGTTTTTT.

The chain uses TRBV6-1 and TRBJ1-1; maybe TRBD1 (5 bases). Germline V gene lookup returns CDR1 MNHNS and CDR2 SASEGT. V was pared by 5 bases and J by 4 bases, with 8 bases between. This CDR3 contains 12 residues. The CDR3 DNA reads TGTGCCAGCAGTCCAGACAGCACTGAAGCTTTCTTT. It is translated as CASSPDSTEAFF.

The chain couples TRBV7-2 to TRBJ2-1, with TRBD2 matching over 12 bases. Germline-derived CDR1 and CDR2 are SGHTA and FQGNSA. CDR3 size: 15 residues. Trimming at V came to 5 bases and at J to 7 bases, leaving 6 bases not matched to a gene. In DNA form, the CDR3 reads TGTGCCAGCAGCCCTCCCGGGACTAGCGGGAATGAGCAGTTCTTC. Its protein product is CASSPPGTSGNEQFF.

The genes are TRBV27 and TRBJ2-7, with D perhaps matching TRBD1 (5 bases). Trimming took off 2 bases at V and 4 bases at J, with 15 bases between the two ends. Germline lookup yields CDR1 MNHEY and CDR2 SMNVEV (reference sequence). CDR3 length: 15 amino acids. In DNA, the CDR3 is TGTGCCAGCAGTTTAAAAATACAGGAAGATTACGAGCAGTACTTC. Its protein product is CASSLKIQEDYEQYF.

This chain joins TRBV2 and TRBJ2-4, with D possibly being TRBD1 or TRBD2 (6 bases each). In germline, CDR1 is SNHLY, CDR2 FYNNEI. CDR3 size: 14 residues. The V end lost 7 bases, the J end lost 9 bases, and 19 bases lay between the germline ends. The CDR3 bases are TGTGCCAGCACCGCGGAGGGGGGTAGGAGCATTCAGTACTTC. This codes for CASTAEGGRSIQYF. The complete variable domain, with remaining parts taken from reference TRBV2 and TRBJ2-4, reads EPEVTQTPSHQVTQMGQEVILRCVPISNHLYFYWYRQILGQKVEFLVSFYNNEISEKSEIFDDQFSVERPDGSNFTLKIRSTKLEDSAMYFCASTAEGGRSIQYFGAGTRLSVL.

This clone was recorded a few times. The chain couples TRBV7-9 to TRBJ2-7, with 7 bases lining up with TRBD1. With 5 bases clipped from V and 2 bases from J, the junction kept 9 bases outside the gene matches. The CDR3 contains 15 residues. Germline CDR1 and CDR2: SEHNR and FQNEAQ (reference sequence). The CDR3 DNA follows: TGTGCCAGCAGCCCCCCGAGGGACAGCACCTACGAGCAGTACTTC. This translates into CASSPPRDSTYEQYF.

The chain uses TRBV5-1 and TRBJ1-1, with D hard to call. Trimming stripped 6 bases from V and 5 bases from J, with 14 bases between. The CDR3 is 13 residues long. Per the germline V gene, CDR1 is SGHRS and CDR2 is YFSETQ. In DNA form, the CDR3 reads TGCGCCAGCAAAGGGCTTTCGGAGACTGAAGCTTTCTTT. Translation: CASKGLSETEAFF.

The J gene is TRBJ2-1, the V gene TRBV7-9; D remains unclear. V shed 5 bases and J shed 0 bases, with 11 bases lying between them. This CDR3 region has 15 residues. Per the germline V gene, CDR1 is SEHNR and CDR2 is FQNEAQ (reference sequence). This CDR3 is CASSPSGASYNEQFF. For the CDR3, the DNA is TGTGCCAGCAGCCCTTCCGGAGCCTCCTACAATGAGCAGTTCTTC.

The gene calls are TRBV10-3 and TRBJ2-5, with 13 nucleotides matching TRBD2. This CDR3 has 16 amino acids. V lost 4 bases to trimming and J lost 4 bases; unmatched junction nucleotides: 6. From germline, CDR1 is ENHRY and CDR2 SYGVKD. Here the CDR3 reads CAISGTSGRAVETQYF. CDR3 sequence (DNA): TGTGCCATCAGTGGAACTAGCGGGAGGGCCGTAGAGACCCAGTACTTC.